This TCR beta chain was documented in a study of CD8 T cells in ankylosing spondylitis. General observations from the study: Typical of ankylosing spondylitis blood, it appeared, was a TCR beta motif of roughly eight highly homologous variants.

V was clipped by 5 bases and J by 2 bases; unmatched bases: 12. Germline V lookup: CDR1 DFQATT, CDR2 SNEGSKA (reference sequence). The CDR3 loop spans 17 amino acids. TCRdb re-called the 5' RACE reads with MiXCR, one entry per CDR3 protein. The data hold approximately 500,000 distinct CDR3 sequences, with approximately 12% observed a single time. A note on this clonotype: Antigen specificity is unknown.

The chain employs TRBV20-1 and TRBJ2-3; 11 bases map to TRBD2. Material for sequencing was blood, either unsorted or a sorted T cell fraction (not recorded which). The origin of this receptor is a male donor with ankylosing spondylitis. CDR3 in amino acids: CSARASGRKRPTDTQYF. In DNA, the CDR3 is TGCAGTGCTCGAGCTAGCGGGAGGAAGCGCCCCACAGATACGCAGTATTTT.